Following are 17 T cell receptor beta chains from one sample sequenced in a study of cytomegalovirus exposure and HLA in healthy donors. Primers for the PCR totalled 60 Vbeta and 13 Jbeta. Only in-frame clones appear in the TCRdb table, and some are missing; sequencing was by immunoSEQ multiplex PCR. The sample lists about 150,000 clones; about 82% were seen once. Sample: PBMCs. The receptors originated from a man under 40 in good health.

The V call is TRBV28, the J call TRBJ2-7; 11 bases fit TRBD2. The CDR3 has 13 amino acids. Germline V gene sequence: CDR1 MDHEN, CDR2 SYDVKM. The V gene end was trimmed by 11 bases and the J gene end by 4 bases; junction bases not matched to a gene: 7. The CDR3 bases are TGTGCCTCCCGGGGGACTAGCGGATACGAGCAGTACTTC. It codes for CASRGTSGYEQYF.

This chain joins TRBV27 and TRBJ2-5; a possible D gene is TRBD1 (5 bases). Germline CDR1 MNHEY, CDR2 SMNVEV (reference sequence). The CDR3 runs to 13 residues. Trimming removed 6 bases at V and 5 bases at J, with 13 bases between. As DNA, the CDR3 is TGTGCCAGCAGGACCAGGGTGGGGGAGACCCAGTACTTC. Translated: CASRTRVGETQYF.

The V gene is TRBV10-2, the J gene TRBJ1-5; 10 bases agree with TRBD1. The germline V gene has CDR1 WSHSY and CDR2 SAAADI. V shed 8 bases, J shed 2 bases, and the junction held 3 bases outside the gene matches. The CDR3 sequence is 14 residues long. CDR3 nucleotides: TGCGCCAGCGGGGACAGGGGAGGCAATCAGCCCCAGCATTTT. Its protein is CASGDRGGNQPQHF.

The chain uses TRBV9 and TRBJ2-6; D is unresolved. CDR1 and CDR2 (germline): SGDLS, YYNGEE. Trimming shortened V by 0 bases and J by 3 bases, and 4 bases separated the two germline ends. The CDR3 consists of 14 residues. In nucleotides, the CDR3 is TGTGCCAGCAGCGTAGCGGGTGGGGCCAACGTCCTGACTTTC. Encoded protein: CASSVAGGANVLTF.

V is TRBV5-4 and J is TRBJ2-2, with a possible D match to TRBD2 (7 bases). Trimming removed 3 bases from V and 7 bases from J, with 19 bases in between. CDR3 length: 16 residues. The germline gives CDR1 SGHNT, CDR2 YYREEE (reference sequence). In DNA form, the CDR3 reads TGTGCCAGCAGCTCGCCGGGTCGGGGGGCGGTCGGGGAGCTGTTTTTT. It translates to CASSSPGRGAVGELFF.

This clone was counted a few times. The chain recombines TRBV11-2 with TRBJ2-5; 7 bases line up with TRBD2. This CDR3 spans 17 amino acids. Germline V lookup: CDR1 SGHAT, CDR2 FQNNGV. After removal of 2 bases from V and 1 base from J, the junction contained 10 bases not matched to a gene. The chain's CDR3 is CASSLSPTTSLQETQYF. For the CDR3, the DNA is TGTGCCAGCAGCTTATCTCCAACGACTAGCCTCCAAGAGACCCAGTACTTC.

The chain is built from TRBV18 and TRBJ1-2; no clear D gene. Trimming left V 3 bases short and J 3 bases short, with 20 bases between. This CDR3 is 17 amino acids long. CDR1 is KGHSH and CDR2 is LQKENI in the germline V gene. The CDR3 spells CASSPIRTPWEDYGYTF. The DNA for the CDR3 is TGTGCCAGCTCACCGATTCGGACTCCCTGGGAAGACTATGGCTACACCTTC.

This rearrangement joins TRBV5-1 to TRBJ2-1; D may be TRBD2 (6 bases). Trimming left V 0 bases short and J 0 bases short, with 7 bases between. This CDR3 has 15 residues. Germline V lookup: CDR1 SGHRS, CDR2 YFSETQ. DNA of the CDR3: TGCGCCAGCAGCTTGGGCGGGAACTCCTACAATGAGCAGTTCTTC. It encodes CASSLGGNSYNEQFF.

This chain connects TRBV15 to TRBJ1-5; unclear D gene. The CDR3 runs 14 residues. Looked up from germline, CDR1 is LNHNV and CDR2 is YYDKDF (reference sequence). Trimming took off 3 bases at V and 3 bases at J, with 9 bases between the two ends. CDR3 region: CATSSGGLNQPQHF. The CDR3 DNA sequence: TGTGCCACCAGCAGTGGAGGGCTCAATCAGCCCCAGCATTTT.

The chain links TRBV14 to TRBJ1-2; a possible D gene is TRBD1 (6 bases). The germline V gene encodes CDR1 SGHDN and CDR2 FVKESK. The CDR3 extends over 17 amino acids. V was pared by 0 bases and J by 5 bases, with 19 bases between. For the CDR3, the DNA is TGTGCCAGCAGCCAAGAGGGGGCAGGGGACCCACTATATGGCTACACCTTC. Its translation: CASSQEGAGDPLYGYTF.

The chain has TRBV27 and TRBJ2-4; 8 bases agree with TRBD1. The V gene's germline CDR1 is MNHEY and CDR2 SMNVEV (reference sequence). The CDR3 has 16 amino acids. Trimming took 6 bases from V and 6 from J; bases not matched to a gene: 13. Here the CDR3 reads CASSLEGDRWGNIQYF. The DNA for the CDR3 is TGTGCCAGCAGCCTAGAGGGGGACAGGTGGGGAAACATTCAGTACTTC.

Comment on this clone: Mismatch with germline at one junction end may stem from a read error. This sequence joins TRBV7-9 and TRBJ2-5; D unresolved. Germline CDR1 and CDR2: SEHNR and FQNEAQ (reference sequence). The CDR3 totals 12 residues. The CDR3 coding sequence is TGTTCCAGCAGCTTAGTTAGTGAGACCCAGTACTTC. Protein: CSSSLVSETQYF.

The J gene is TRBJ2-3, the V gene TRBV5-6; tentative D call: TRBD1 (5 bases). Germline CDR1 SGHDT, CDR2 YYEEEE. The CDR3 is 14 amino acids. V was shortened by 3 bases and J by 0 bases, with 8 bases between the two germline ends. The CDR3 loop reads CASSWGGSTDTQYF. The CDR3 DNA reads as TGTGCCAGCAGCTGGGGCGGTAGCACAGATACGCAGTATTTT.

CDR3 in amino acids: CASSFGLAENTGELFF. CDR3 in DNA: TGTGCCAGCAGCTTCGGACTAGCGGAGAACACCGGGGAGCTGTTTTTT. J is TRBJ2-2 and V is TRBV7-9; TRBD2 matches 10 bases. The V segment lost 3 bases and the J segment 1 base; nucleotides outside the gene matches: 2. CDR1 and CDR2 from the germline V gene are SEHNR and FQNEAQ (reference sequence). The CDR3 runs 16 residues.

This chain links TRBV6-6 with TRBJ2-7; D gene unclear. The germline V and J ends were trimmed by 6 bases and 4 bases, with 19 bases remaining between them. Germline loops: CDR1 MNHNY, CDR2 SVGAGI (reference sequence). CDR3 length equals 15 residues. CDR3 region: CASSAGPIITYEQYF. The CDR3 bases are TGTGCCAGCAGCGCCGGTCCGATCATCACGTACGAGCAGTACTTC.

A few counts support this clone. The rearrangement links TRBV19 to TRBJ2-7; 7 bases line up with TRBD1. The CDR3 extends over 13 amino acids. V lost 8 bases and J lost 4; bases outside the gene matches: 8. Per germline, CDR1 LNHDA and CDR2 SQIVND (reference sequence). CDR3: CASGRKQGYEQYF. The CDR3 coding sequence is TGTGCCAGTGGTCGGAAACAGGGGTACGAGCAGTACTTC.

This clone was detected only once. The chain has TRBV6-1 and TRBJ1-5, with unresolved D. V was clipped by 2 bases and J by 2 bases, with 7 bases between them. Germline V lookup: CDR1 MNHNS, CDR2 SASEGT. The CDR3 sequence is 14 residues long. In DNA form, the CDR3 reads TGTGCCAGCAGTGAAAACTATGGCAATCAGCCCCAGCATTTT. Protein: CASSENYGNQPQHF.